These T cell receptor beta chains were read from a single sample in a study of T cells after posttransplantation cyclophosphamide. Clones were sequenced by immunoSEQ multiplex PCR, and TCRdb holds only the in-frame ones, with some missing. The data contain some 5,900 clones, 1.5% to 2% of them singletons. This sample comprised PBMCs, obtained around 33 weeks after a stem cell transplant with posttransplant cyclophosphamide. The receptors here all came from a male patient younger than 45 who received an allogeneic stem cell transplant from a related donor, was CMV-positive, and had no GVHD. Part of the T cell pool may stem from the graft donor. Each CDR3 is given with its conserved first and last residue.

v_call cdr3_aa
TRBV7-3 CASSSSGGAHNEQFF
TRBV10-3 CAISESVGWYQETQYF
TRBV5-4 CASSLSGSPQETQYF
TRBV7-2 CASQRGGTYNEQFF
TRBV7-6 CASSSGDFYGYTF
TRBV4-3 CASSQDLGTGVRGANVLTF
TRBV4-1 CASSQSNVVTGSNQPQHF
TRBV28 CASRHRTSGIDEQFF
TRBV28 CASSFASGSREQFF
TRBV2 CASVSGTGRYEQYF
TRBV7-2 CASSLVSVSSLGKLFF
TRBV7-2 CASSFQRGNQETQYF
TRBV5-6 CASSGRQGAGETQYF
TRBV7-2 CASSLGLAGADEQFF
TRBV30 CAWSEGLGGEKLFF
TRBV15 CATSRVGTGGYEQYF